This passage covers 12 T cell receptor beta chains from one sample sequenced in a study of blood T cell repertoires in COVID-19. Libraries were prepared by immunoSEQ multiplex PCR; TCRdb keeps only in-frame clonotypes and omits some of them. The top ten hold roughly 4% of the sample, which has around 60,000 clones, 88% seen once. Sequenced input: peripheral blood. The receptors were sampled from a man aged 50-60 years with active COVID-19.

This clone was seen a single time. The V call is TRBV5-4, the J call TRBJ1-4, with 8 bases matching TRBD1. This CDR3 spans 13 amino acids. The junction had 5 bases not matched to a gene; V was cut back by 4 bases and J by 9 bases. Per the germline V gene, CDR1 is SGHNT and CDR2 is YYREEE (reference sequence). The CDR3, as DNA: TGTGCCAGCAGCCTATGGACAGGGAAAAAACTGTTTTTT. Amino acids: CASSLWTGKKLFF.

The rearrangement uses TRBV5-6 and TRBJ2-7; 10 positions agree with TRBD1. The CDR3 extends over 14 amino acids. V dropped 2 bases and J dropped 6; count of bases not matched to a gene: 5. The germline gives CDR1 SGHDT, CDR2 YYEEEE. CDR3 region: CASSFDRGLSEQYF. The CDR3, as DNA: TGTGCCAGCAGCTTCGACAGGGGGCTTTCCGAGCAGTACTTC.

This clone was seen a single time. The CDR3 DNA is TGTGCCAGCAGCCAGGGGACAGGGGGGTTGAGGAATTCACCCCTCCACTTT. Its protein product is CASSQGTGGLRNSPLHF. The rearrangement joins TRBV3-1 (or the pseudogene TRBV3-2) to TRBJ1-6, with 11 nucleotides matching TRBD1. Unmatched junction bases numbered 8, after V lost 3 bases and J lost 7 bases. This CDR3 region has 17 residues. Germline values: CDR1 LGHDT, CDR2 YNNKEL (reference sequence).

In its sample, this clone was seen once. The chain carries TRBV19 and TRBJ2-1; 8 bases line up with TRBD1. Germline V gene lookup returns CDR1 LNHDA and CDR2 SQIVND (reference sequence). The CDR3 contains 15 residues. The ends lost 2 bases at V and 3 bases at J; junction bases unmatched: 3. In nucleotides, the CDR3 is TGTGCCAGTAGTATAAGGACAGGGAACTACAATGAGCAGTTCTTC. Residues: CASSIRTGNYNEQFF.

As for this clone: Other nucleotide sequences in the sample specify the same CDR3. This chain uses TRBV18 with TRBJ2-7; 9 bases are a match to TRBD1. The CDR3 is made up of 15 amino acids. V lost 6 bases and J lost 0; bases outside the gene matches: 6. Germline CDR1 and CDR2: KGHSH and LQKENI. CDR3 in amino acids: CASSPGTGSSYEQYF. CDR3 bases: TGTGCCAGCTCTCCAGGGACAGGGAGCTCCTACGAGCAGTACTTC. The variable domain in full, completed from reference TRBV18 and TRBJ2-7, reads NAGVMQNPRHLVRRRGQEARLRCSPMKGHSHVYWYRQLPEEGLKFMVYLQKENIIDESGMPKERFSAEFPKEGPSILRIQQVVRGDSAAYFCASSPGTGSSYEQYFGPGTRLTVT.

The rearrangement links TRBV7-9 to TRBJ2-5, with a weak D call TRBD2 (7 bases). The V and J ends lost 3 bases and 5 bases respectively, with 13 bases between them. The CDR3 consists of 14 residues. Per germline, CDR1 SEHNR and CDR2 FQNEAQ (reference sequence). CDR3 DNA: TGTGCCAGCAGCTTGGGGGGGCGCAGGGAGACCCAGTACTTC. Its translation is CASSLGGRRETQYF.

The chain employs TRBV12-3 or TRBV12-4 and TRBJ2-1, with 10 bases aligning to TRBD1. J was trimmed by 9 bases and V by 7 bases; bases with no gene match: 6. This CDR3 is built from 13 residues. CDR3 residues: CASTLRDRGEQFF. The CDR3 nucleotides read TGTGCCAGCACCCTCCGGGACAGGGGTGAGCAGTTCTTC.

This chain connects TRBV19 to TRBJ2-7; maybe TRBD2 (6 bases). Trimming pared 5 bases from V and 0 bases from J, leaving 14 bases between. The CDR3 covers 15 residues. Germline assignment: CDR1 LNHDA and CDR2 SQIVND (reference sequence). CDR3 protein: CASSPSSDSSYEQYF. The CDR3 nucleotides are TGTGCCAGTAGTCCCTCTAGCGATAGCTCCTACGAGCAGTACTTC.

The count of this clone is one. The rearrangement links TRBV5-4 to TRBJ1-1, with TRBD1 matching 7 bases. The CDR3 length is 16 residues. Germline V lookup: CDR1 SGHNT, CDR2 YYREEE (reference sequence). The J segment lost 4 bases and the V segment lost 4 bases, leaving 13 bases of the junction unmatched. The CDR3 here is CASSTGTVRSSTEAFF. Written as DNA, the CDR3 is TGTGCCAGCAGCACCGGGACAGTACGGTCTAGCACTGAAGCTTTCTTT.

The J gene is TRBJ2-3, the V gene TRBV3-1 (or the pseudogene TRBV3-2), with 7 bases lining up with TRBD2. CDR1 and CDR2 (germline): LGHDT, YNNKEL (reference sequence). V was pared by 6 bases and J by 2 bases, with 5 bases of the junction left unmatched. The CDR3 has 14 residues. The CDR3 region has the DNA TGTGCCAGCAGTCTCGCGGGAGTCACAGATACGCAGTATTTT. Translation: CASSLAGVTDTQYF.

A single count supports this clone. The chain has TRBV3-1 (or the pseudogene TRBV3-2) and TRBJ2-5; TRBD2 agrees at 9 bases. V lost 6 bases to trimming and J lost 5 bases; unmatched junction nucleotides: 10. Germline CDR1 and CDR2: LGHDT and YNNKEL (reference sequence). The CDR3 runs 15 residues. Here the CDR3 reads CASSHAAGGHETQYF. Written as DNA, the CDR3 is TGTGCCAGCAGTCATGCAGCGGGGGGCCATGAGACCCAGTACTTC.

Here the CDR3 reads CASSPSTGREEKLFF. The CDR3 DNA reads TGCGCCAGCAGCCCGTCGACAGGGAGAGAAGAAAAACTGTTTTTT. The chain links TRBV5-1 to TRBJ1-4; 7 positions match TRBD1. J gave up 8 bases and V 4 bases, and 11 bases lay outside the gene matches. Germline assignment: CDR1 SGHRS and CDR2 YFSETQ. The CDR3 sequence is 15 residues long.